The 25 T cell receptor beta chains below were found in one sample sequenced in a study of blood T cell repertoires in COVID-19. Generated by immunoSEQ multiplex PCR, the TCRdb table keeps only in-frame clones and is missing some. The profile shows hundreds of thousands of clones, about 91% of them singletons. The sample taken for sequencing was PBMCs or T cells enriched from blood (not recorded which). Source of these receptors: a woman between 40 and 50 years old with acute COVID-19.

This clone came up once. The J gene is TRBJ1-5, the V gene TRBV19; D might be TRBD1 (5 bases). Germline CDR1 is LNHDA and CDR2 is SQIVND (reference sequence). The CDR3 extends over 14 amino acids. V was trimmed by 6 bases and J by 6 bases, leaving 15 bases between them. The CDR3 nucleotides are TGTGCCAGTAGCGAAGGTTACGGGGGTCAGCCCCAGCATTTT. The encoded protein is CASSEGYGGQPQHF.

V gene TRBV11-2 combines with J gene TRBJ1-5; 10 bases match TRBD1. CDR1 is SGHAT and CDR2 is FQNNGV in the germline V gene. Trimming removed 5 bases from V and 4 bases from J; junction bases left unmatched: 5. The CDR3 is 15 residues long. The CDR3 DNA is TGTGCCAGCAGCCCCGGGACAGGGGAGAATCAGCCCCAGCATTTT. Translated, it gives CASSPGTGENQPQHF.

The chain recombines TRBV19 with TRBJ1-2; 7 bases fit TRBD1. Looked up from germline, CDR1 is LNHDA and CDR2 is SQIVND (reference sequence). J gave up 4 bases and V 0 bases, and 2 bases lay outside the gene matches. The CDR3 runs 14 residues. This CDR3 reads CASSIETGPYGYTF. The DNA for the CDR3 is TGTGCCAGTAGTATAGAGACAGGGCCCTATGGCTACACCTTC. Using reference TRBV19 and TRBJ1-2 for the parts outside the CDR3, the full variable domain is DGGITQSPKYLFRKEGQNVTLSCEQNLNHDAMYWYRQDPGQGLRLIYYSQIVNDFQKGDIAEGYSVSREKKESFPLTVTSAQKNPTAFYLCASSIETGPYGYTFGSGTRLTVV.

The genes are TRBV7-9 and TRBJ2-4; a possible D gene is TRBD2 (5 bases). V was cut by 5 bases and J by 8 bases, with 16 bases left in between. This CDR3 is built from 14 residues. Germline CDR1 reads SEHNR; CDR2 reads FQNEAQ (reference sequence). The chain's CDR3 is CASSRTSSSDIQYF. The CDR3 DNA follows: TGTGCCAGCAGCCGAACTAGTAGTTCCGACATTCAGTACTTC.

This clone has more than one count but fewer than ten. The V call is TRBV19, the J call TRBJ1-1, with D possibly being TRBD1 (6 bases). Germline V gene lookup returns CDR1 LNHDA and CDR2 SQIVND (reference sequence). The CDR3 covers 14 residues. The germline V and J ends were trimmed by 5 bases and 3 bases, with 13 bases remaining between them. The CDR3 region is CASSPNREYTEAFF. The CDR3 DNA is TGTGCCAGTAGTCCTAACAGGGAGTACACTGAAGCTTTCTTT.

To note about this clone: No conserved phenylalanine or tryptophan ends this CDR3, so it is likely a read error. The DNA is omitted, as the CDR3 cannot be located on it reliably, and the CDR3 follows TCRdb's listing. The chain couples TRBV7-9 to TRBJ1-1; TRBD1, the table's D call, was not compared with the DNA. Germline lookup yields CDR1 SEHNR and CDR2 FQNEAQ (reference sequence). The CDR3 length equals 9 residues, ends included. Here the CDR3 reads CASSPGQDY.

The V gene is TRBV9, the J gene TRBJ2-3; D is ambiguous. Trimming cost V 3 bases and J 2 bases, with 7 bases left between them. CDR3 length: 13 residues. CDR1 and CDR2 from the germline V gene are SGDLS and YYNGEE. The CDR3 loop reads CASSATYTDTQYF. In nucleotides, the CDR3 is TGTGCCAGCAGCGCAACCTACACAGATACGCAGTATTTT.

Turning to this clone: The same CDR3 is also encoded by other DNA sequences in this sample. This chain joins TRBV27 and TRBJ2-1, with 13 positions matching TRBD2. Looked up from germline, CDR1 is MNHEY and CDR2 is SMNVEV (reference sequence). Germline trimming cut 5 bases from V and 8 bases from J; bases unmatched to any gene: 9. This CDR3 region has 16 residues. This CDR3 is CASSLLLAGGPDEQFF. The CDR3 DNA follows: TGTGCCAGCAGTCTCCTACTAGCGGGAGGGCCTGATGAGCAGTTCTTC.

The genes are TRBV27 and TRBJ2-5; 14 bases line up with TRBD2. From germline, CDR1 is MNHEY and CDR2 SMNVEV (reference sequence). The CDR3 spans 15 residues. V was pared by 10 bases and J by 2 bases, with 6 bases of the junction left unmatched. CDR3 bases: TGTGCCACCCCCGGGACTAGCGGGAGTCAAGAGACCCAGTACTTC. It specifies CATPGTSGSQETQYF.

This clone came up once. V and J are TRBV2 and TRBJ2-7, with D unresolved. The CDR3 is 11 amino acids. The V gene's germline CDR1 is SNHLY and CDR2 FYNNEI. Trimming took off 8 bases at V and 2 bases at J, with 7 bases between the two ends. The CDR3 region is CASLTTYEQYF. The CDR3 nucleotides read TGTGCCAGCTTGACAACCTACGAGCAGTACTTC.

The chain is built from TRBV5-1 and TRBJ2-2; 8 bases are shared with TRBD2. CDR3 length equals 17 residues. CDR1 is SGHRS and CDR2 is YFSETQ in the germline V gene. Trimming at V came to 4 bases and at J to 8 bases, leaving 16 bases not matched to a gene. CDR3 protein: CASSHSELAVYSGELFF. In DNA form, the CDR3 reads TGCGCCAGCAGCCACTCGGAACTAGCGGTTTATTCTGGGGAGCTGTTTTTT.

This sequence joins TRBV27 and TRBJ2-1; TRBD2 matches 13 bases. Germline V gene sequence: CDR1 MNHEY, CDR2 SMNVEV (reference sequence). The CDR3 extends over 16 amino acids. With V trimmed by 4 bases and J by 6 bases, 6 bases remained unmatched. This CDR3 reads CASSYGLAGDSNEQFF. The CDR3 DNA reads TGTGCCAGCAGTTATGGACTAGCGGGAGATAGCAATGAGCAGTTCTTC.

The chain is built from TRBV28 and TRBJ1-2; D is uncertain. CDR1 is MDHEN and CDR2 is SYDVKM in the germline V gene. CDR3 length: 14 residues. V was trimmed by 6 bases and J by 3 bases, leaving 14 bases between them. The CDR3 DNA reads as TGTGCCAGCAGACCAGGTCCCCTTTACTATGGCTACACCTTC. Translation gives CASRPGPLYYGYTF.

The chain is built from TRBV5-1 and TRBJ2-5; D possibly corresponds to TRBD1 (5 bases). Germline V CDR1 and CDR2: SGHRS, YFSETQ. Trimming removed 3 bases from V and 3 bases from J, with 12 bases in between. The CDR3 is 14 residues long. CDR3 amino acids: CASSWGQGEETQYF. In nucleotides, the CDR3 is TGCGCCAGCAGCTGGGGCCAGGGTGAAGAGACCCAGTACTTC.

With regard to this clone: A read error may produce the germline difference seen at one junction end. J is TRBJ2-1 and V is TRBV7-7; 12 nucleotides agree with TRBD2. CDR3 length equals 15 residues. Per the germline V gene, CDR1 is SSHAT and CDR2 is FNYEAQ (reference sequence). In nucleotides, the CDR3 is TGTGCTAGCAGCTTAGGACTAGCGGGGACCAATGAGCAGTTCTTC. Its protein product is CASSLGLAGTNEQFF.

The chain recombines TRBV7-2 with TRBJ1-3; 8 nucleotides line up with TRBD1. Unmatched junction bases numbered 10, after V lost 6 bases and J lost 3 bases. The CDR3 runs to 16 residues. Germline V gives CDR1 SGHTA, CDR2 FQGNSA. The CDR3, as DNA: TGTGCCAGCAGTCGATCGACAGGGGAAGATGGAAACACCATATATTTT. Its protein is CASSRSTGEDGNTIYF.

The V gene is TRBV29-1, the J gene TRBJ2-3; TRBD2 agrees at 11 bases. The CDR3 is 15 amino acids. Trimming cost V 6 bases and J 0 bases; bases outside gene matches: 5. Germline V gene lookup returns CDR1 SQVTM and CDR2 ANQGSEA. In DNA form, the CDR3 reads TGCAGCGTGCCGGGACTAGCGGAGAGCACAGATACGCAGTATTTT. It specifies CSVPGLAESTDTQYF.

The chain is built from TRBV30 and TRBJ1-1; 9 positions agree with TRBD1. The V gene's germline CDR1 is GTSNPN and CDR2 SVGIG (reference sequence). The junction had 7 bases not matched to a gene; V was cut back by 3 bases and J by 2 bases. This CDR3 is 15 amino acids long. Here the CDR3 reads CAWSENRGRNTEAFF. For the CDR3, the DNA is TGTGCCTGGAGCGAAAACAGGGGGCGCAACACTGAAGCTTTCTTT.

This clone appeared many times. In nucleotides, the CDR3 is TGTGCCAGCAGCCCACCGGGACAGGGAGGTGAGCAGTTCTTC. It yields the protein CASSPPGQGGEQFF. The rearrangement links TRBV5-4 to TRBJ2-1; 9 positions match TRBD1. The CDR3 covers 14 residues. Germline V gene sequence: CDR1 SGHNT, CDR2 YYREEE (reference sequence). The trim removed 4 bases at V and 9 bases at J, leaving 8 bases unmatched.

This chain connects TRBV11-2 to TRBJ1-4, with D perhaps TRBD1 (5 bases). Per germline, CDR1 SGHAT and CDR2 FQNNGV. V lost 4 bases and J 5 bases, leaving 17 bases between the germline ends. The CDR3 is 16 residues long. In nucleotides, the CDR3 is TGTGCCAGCAGCTCCCTACCTGGGGCCGGGAATGAAAAACTGTTTTTT. Encoded protein: CASSSLPGAGNEKLFF.

The rearrangement joins TRBV5-1 to TRBJ1-2, with D hard to call. Germline-derived CDR1 and CDR2 are SGHRS and YFSETQ. CDR3 size: 15 residues. The V end was cut by 3 bases, the J end by 0 bases, with 12 bases between. The CDR3 DNA sequence: TGCGCCAGCAGCTCCCTACAGAGTTCTAACTATGGCTACACCTTC. Protein sequence: CASSSLQSSNYGYTF.

The chain carries TRBV7-8 and TRBJ1-1, with 10 positions matching TRBD1. The germline gives CDR1 SGHVS, CDR2 FQNEAQ. V was pared by 2 bases and J by 5 bases, with 5 bases of the junction left unmatched. CDR3 length: 15 amino acids. CDR3 nucleotides: TGTGCCAGCAGCTTACCGGGACAGGGGAGTACTGAAGCTTTCTTT. Its translation: CASSLPGQGSTEAFF.

The J gene is TRBJ2-1, the V gene TRBV30; TRBD2 might be the D (7 bases). The CDR3 extends over 17 amino acids. Trimming removed 0 bases at V and 6 bases at J, with 21 bases between. Per the germline V gene, CDR1 is GTSNPN and CDR2 is SVGIG (reference sequence). The CDR3: CAWSVQWGRESVNEQFF. DNA for the CDR3: TGTGCCTGGAGTGTACAATGGGGGCGGGAGTCGGTCAATGAGCAGTTCTTC. Full variable domain (remainder filled in from reference TRBV30 and TRBJ2-1): SQTIHQWPATLVQPVGSPLSLECTVEGTSNPNLYWYRQAAGRGLQLLFYSVGIGQISSEVPQNLSASRPQDRQFILSSKKLLLSDSGFYLCAWSVQWGRESVNEQFFGPGTRLTVL.

This rearrangement joins TRBV5-4 to TRBJ1-2; no reliable D call. Trimming removed 5 bases from V and 4 bases from J, with 15 bases in between. Germline lookup yields CDR1 SGHNT and CDR2 YYREEE (reference sequence). The CDR3 runs to 14 residues. The CDR3, as DNA: TGTGCCAGCAGTCACACCCCTGCGGGCTATGGCTACACCTTC. Protein sequence: CASSHTPAGYGYTF.

The chain couples TRBV6-1 to TRBJ1-6; no reliable D call. Germline-derived CDR1 and CDR2 are MNHNS and SASEGT. V was shortened by 0 bases and J by 0 bases, with 6 bases between the two germline ends. This CDR3 region has 16 residues. CDR3 in DNA: TGTGCCAGCAGTGAAGCAGCTGGCTCCTATAATTCACCCCTCCACTTT. Encoded protein: CASSEAAGSYNSPLHF.